This TCR beta chain was identified during a study of T cell repertoires in aging, cancer and after chemotherapy. Peripheral blood genomic DNA, not sorted cells or RNA, was the template. With 6 bases clipped from V and 4 bases from J, the junction kept 19 bases outside the gene matches. The CDR3 is made up of 18 amino acids. CDR1 is MNHEY and CDR2 is SMNVEV in the germline V gene (reference sequence). The sample holds a few counts of this clonotype. A mixed TRB-A/B primer pool amplified rearranged TRB by multiplex touch-down PCR. MiXCR, run by TCRdb on the multiplex PCR reads, gives a single entry per CDR3 protein. The sample records under 5,500 distinct CDR3 sequences, 44% being singletons.

The receptor was derived from a human donor with a blood cancer. Sequenced sample: blood. This chain joins TRBV27 and TRBJ2-5; 8 nucleotides agree with TRBD2. CDR3 in amino acids: CASSTRASKRERVETQYF. The CDR3 nucleotides read TGTGCCAGCAGCACGAGGGCCTCCAAGCGGGAGAGGGTAGAGACCCAGTACTTC.